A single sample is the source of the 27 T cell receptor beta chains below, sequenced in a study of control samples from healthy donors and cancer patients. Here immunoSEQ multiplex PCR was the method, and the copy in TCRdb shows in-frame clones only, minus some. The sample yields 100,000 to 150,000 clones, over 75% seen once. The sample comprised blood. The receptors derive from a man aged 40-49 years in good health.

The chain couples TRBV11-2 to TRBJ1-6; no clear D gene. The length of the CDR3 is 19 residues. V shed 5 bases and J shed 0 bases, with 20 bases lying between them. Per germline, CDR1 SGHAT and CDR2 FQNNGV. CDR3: CASSKGARRKSSYNSPLHF. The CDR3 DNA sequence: TGTGCCAGCAGCAAAGGCGCCAGAAGAAAGAGCTCCTATAATTCACCCCTCCACTTT.

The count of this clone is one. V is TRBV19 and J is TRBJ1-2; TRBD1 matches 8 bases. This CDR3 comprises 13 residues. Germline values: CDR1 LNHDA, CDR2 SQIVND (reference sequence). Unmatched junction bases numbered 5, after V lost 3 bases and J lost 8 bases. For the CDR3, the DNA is TGTGCCAGTAGTATGCGGACAGGGCTCGGCTACACCTTC. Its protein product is CASSMRTGLGYTF.

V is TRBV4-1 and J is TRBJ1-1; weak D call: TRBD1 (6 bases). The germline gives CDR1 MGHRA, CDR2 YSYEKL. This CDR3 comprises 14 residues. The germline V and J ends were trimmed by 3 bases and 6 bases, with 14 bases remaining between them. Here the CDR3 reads CASSQLRGYSEAFF. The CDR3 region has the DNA TGCGCCAGCAGCCAGTTAAGGGGGTATTCTGAAGCTTTCTTT.

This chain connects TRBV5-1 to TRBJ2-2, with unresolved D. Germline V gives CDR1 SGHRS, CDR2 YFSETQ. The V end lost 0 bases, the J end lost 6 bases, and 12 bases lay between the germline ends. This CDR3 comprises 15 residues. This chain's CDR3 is CASSLDTRSSGELFF. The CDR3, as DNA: TGCGCCAGCAGCTTGGATACACGGTCCTCCGGGGAGCTGTTTTTT.

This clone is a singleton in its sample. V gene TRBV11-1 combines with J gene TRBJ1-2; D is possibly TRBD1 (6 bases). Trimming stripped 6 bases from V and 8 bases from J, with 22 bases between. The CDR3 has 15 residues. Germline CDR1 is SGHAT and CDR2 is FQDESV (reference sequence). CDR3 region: CASSNRDISWGGYTF. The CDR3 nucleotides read TGTGCCAGCAGTAACCGGGACATTTCTTGGGGAGGCTACACCTTC.

CDR3 sequence: CASSIETGTGLNNEQFF. In nucleotides, the CDR3 is TGTGCCAGTAGTATAGAAACCGGGACAGGGCTAAACAATGAGCAGTTCTTC. The chain carries TRBV19 and TRBJ2-1; the match to TRBD1 covers 9 bases. There are 17 residues in the CDR3. V gave up 0 bases and J gave up 5 bases; unmatched junction bases: 8. The V gene's germline CDR1 is LNHDA and CDR2 SQIVND (reference sequence).

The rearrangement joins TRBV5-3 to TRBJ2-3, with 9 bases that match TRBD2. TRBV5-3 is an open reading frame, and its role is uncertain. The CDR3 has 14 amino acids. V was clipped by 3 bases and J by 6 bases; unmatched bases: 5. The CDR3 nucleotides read TGTGCCAGAAGCTGCGCTAGCGGGGTTGATACGCAGTATTTT. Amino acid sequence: CARSCASGVDTQYF.

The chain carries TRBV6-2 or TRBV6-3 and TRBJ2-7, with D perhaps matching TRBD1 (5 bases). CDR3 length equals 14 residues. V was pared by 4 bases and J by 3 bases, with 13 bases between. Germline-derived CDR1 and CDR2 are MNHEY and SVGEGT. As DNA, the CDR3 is TGTGCCAGCAGTTCCCAGGGTTTCATCTACGAGCAGTACTTC. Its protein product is CASSSQGFIYEQYF.

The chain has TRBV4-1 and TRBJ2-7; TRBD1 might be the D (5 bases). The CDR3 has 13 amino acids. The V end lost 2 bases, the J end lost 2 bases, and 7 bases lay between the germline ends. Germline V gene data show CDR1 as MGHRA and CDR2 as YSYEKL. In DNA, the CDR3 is TGCGCCAGCAGCCAAATAGGGGCCTACGAGCAGTACTTC. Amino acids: CASSQIGAYEQYF.

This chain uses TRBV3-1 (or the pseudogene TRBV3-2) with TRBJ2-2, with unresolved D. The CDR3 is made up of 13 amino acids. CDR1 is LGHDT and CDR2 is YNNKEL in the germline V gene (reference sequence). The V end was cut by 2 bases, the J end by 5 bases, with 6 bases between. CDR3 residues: CASSQTATGELFF. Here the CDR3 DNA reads TGTGCCAGCAGCCAAACAGCTACCGGGGAGCTGTTTTTT.

CDR3 in DNA: TGTGCCAGCAGCGTACAGACAGGGACCGAGCAGTACTTC. Protein product: CASSVQTGTEQYF. The gene calls are TRBV9 and TRBJ2-7; 7 positions match TRBD1. The CDR3 consists of 13 residues. Germline V gene lookup returns CDR1 SGDLS and CDR2 YYNGEE. Trimming at V came to 1 base and at J to 6 bases, leaving 4 bases not matched to a gene.

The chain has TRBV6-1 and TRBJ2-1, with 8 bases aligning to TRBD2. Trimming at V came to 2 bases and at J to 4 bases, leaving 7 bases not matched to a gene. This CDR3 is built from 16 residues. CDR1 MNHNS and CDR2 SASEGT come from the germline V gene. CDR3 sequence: CASSERAGGYYNEQFF. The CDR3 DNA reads TGTGCCAGCAGTGAAAGGGCGGGGGGTTATTACAATGAGCAGTTCTTC.

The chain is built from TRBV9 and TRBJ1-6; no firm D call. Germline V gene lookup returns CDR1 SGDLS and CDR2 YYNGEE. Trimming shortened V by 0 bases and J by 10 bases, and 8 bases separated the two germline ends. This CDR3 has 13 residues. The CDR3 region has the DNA TGTGCCAGCAGCGTAGCTACGGAATCACCCCTCCACTTT. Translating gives CASSVATESPLHF.

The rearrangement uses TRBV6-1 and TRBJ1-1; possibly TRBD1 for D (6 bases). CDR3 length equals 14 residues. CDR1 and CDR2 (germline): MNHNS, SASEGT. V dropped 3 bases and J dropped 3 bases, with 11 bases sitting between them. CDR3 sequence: CASSDLGADTEAFF. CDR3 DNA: TGTGCCAGCAGTGACCTGGGGGCGGACACTGAAGCTTTCTTT.

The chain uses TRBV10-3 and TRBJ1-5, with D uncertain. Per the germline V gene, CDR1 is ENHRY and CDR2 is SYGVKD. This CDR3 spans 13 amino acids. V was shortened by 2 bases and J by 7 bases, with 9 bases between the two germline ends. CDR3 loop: CAISEVSGQPQHF. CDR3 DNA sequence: TGTGCCATCAGTGAGGTCTCGGGACAGCCCCAGCATTTT.

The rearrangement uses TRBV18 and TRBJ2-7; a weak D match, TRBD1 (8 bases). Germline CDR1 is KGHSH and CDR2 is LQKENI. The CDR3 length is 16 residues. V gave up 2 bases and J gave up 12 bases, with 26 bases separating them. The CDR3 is CASSPLRGTGSLSVYF. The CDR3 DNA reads TGTGCCAGCTCACCATTGCGGGGGACAGGTTCCCTGTCGGTGTACTTC.

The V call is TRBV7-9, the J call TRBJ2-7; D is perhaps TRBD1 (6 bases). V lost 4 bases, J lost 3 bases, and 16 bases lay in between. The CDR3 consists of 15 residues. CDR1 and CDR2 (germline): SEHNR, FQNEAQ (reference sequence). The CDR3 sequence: CASSSFVGANYEQYF. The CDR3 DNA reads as TGTGCCAGCAGCTCTTTTGTGGGGGCGAACTACGAGCAGTACTTC.

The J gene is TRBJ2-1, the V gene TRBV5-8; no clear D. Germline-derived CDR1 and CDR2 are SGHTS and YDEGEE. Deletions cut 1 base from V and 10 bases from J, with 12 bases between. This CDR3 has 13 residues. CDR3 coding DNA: TGTGCCAGCAGCTTGTCAATAGGTCGAGAGCAGTTCTTC. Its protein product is CASSLSIGREQFF.

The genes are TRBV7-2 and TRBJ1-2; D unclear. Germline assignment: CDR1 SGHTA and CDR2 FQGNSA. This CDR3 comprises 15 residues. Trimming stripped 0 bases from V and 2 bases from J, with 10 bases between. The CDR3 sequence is CASSLAPRPNYGYTF. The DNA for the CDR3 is TGTGCCAGCAGCTTAGCCCCCAGGCCCAACTATGGCTACACCTTC.

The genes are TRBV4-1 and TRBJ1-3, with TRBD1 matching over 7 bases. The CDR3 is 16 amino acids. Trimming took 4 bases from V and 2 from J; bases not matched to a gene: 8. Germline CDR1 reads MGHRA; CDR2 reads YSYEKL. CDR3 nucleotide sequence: TGCGCCAGCAGCCCCGGACGGGACAGAACTGGAAACACCATATATTTT. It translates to CASSPGRDRTGNTIYF.

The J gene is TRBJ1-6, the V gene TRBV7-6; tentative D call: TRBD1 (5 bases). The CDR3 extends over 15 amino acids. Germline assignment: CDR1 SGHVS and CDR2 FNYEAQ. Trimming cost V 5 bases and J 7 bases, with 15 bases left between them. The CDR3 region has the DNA TGTGCCAGCAGCCCCCAGGGCGCGTCGAATTCACCCCTCCACTTT. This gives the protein CASSPQGASNSPLHF.

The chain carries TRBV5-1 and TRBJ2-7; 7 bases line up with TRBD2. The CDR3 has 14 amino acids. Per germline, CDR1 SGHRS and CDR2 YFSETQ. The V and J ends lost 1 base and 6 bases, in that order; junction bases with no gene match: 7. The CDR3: CASSLFRGGSEQYF. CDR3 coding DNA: TGCGCCAGCAGCTTGTTCCGGGGAGGGAGCGAGCAGTACTTC.

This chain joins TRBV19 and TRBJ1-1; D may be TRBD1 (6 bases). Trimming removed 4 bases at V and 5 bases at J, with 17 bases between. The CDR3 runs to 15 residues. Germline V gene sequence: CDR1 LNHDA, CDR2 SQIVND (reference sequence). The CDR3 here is CASSTSGQIRTEAFF. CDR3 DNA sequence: TGTGCCAGTAGTACCAGCGGACAGATTAGGACTGAAGCTTTCTTT.

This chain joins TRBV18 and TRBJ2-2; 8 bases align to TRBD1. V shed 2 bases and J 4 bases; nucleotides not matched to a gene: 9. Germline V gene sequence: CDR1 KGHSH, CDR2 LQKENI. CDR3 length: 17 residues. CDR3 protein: CASSPKTGGTGTGELFF. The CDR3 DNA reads TGTGCCAGCTCACCAAAAACAGGGGGAACGGGCACCGGGGAGCTGTTTTTT.

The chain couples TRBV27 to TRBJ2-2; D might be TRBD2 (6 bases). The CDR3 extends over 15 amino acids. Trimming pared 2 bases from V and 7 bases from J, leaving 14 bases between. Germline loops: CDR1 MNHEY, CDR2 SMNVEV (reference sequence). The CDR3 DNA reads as TGTGCCAGCAGTTTAGTCTCCGCGGAGGGCGGGGAGCTGTTTTTT. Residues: CASSLVSAEGGELFF.

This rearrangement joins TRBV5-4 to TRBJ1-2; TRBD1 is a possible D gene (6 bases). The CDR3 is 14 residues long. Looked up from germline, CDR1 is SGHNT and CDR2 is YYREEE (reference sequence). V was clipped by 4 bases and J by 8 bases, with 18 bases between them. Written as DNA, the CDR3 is TGTGCCAGCAGCGGGGGGGACATCTACCAGGGCTACACCTTC. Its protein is CASSGGDIYQGYTF.

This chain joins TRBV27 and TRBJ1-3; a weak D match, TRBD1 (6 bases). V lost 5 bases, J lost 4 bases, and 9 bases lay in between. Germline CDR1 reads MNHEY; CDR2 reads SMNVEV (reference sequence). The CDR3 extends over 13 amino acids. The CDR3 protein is CASSPGVGNTIYF. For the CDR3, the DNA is TGTGCCAGCAGTCCAGGGGTAGGAAACACCATATATTTT.